These 19 T cell receptor beta chains originate from one sample sequenced in a study of blood T cell repertoires in COVID-19. Repertoires were generated with immunoSEQ multiplex PCR, while TCRdb's copy carries only in-frame clones and drops some. Here the sample spans about 210,000 clones, more than 70% being singletons. The sequenced sample consisted of peripheral blood. These receptors originate from a man aged 45 to 65 with active or convalescent COVID-19.

The V gene is TRBV7-8, the J gene TRBJ2-5, with 11 bases matching TRBD1. This CDR3 spans 16 amino acids. The V and J ends lost 1 base and 5 bases, in that order; junction bases with no gene match: 6. Germline V gene sequence: CDR1 SGHVS, CDR2 FQNEAQ. The CDR3 here is CASSLGPGQGEETQYF. In nucleotides, the CDR3 is TGTGCCAGCAGCTTAGGTCCGGGACAGGGGGAGGAGACCCAGTACTTC. Variable domain in full (rest from reference TRBV7-8 and TRBJ2-5): GAGVSQSPRYKVAKRGQDVALRCDPISGHVSLFWYQQALGQGPEFLTYFQNEAQLDKSGLPSDRFFAERPEGSVSTLKIQRTQQEDSAVYLCASSLGPGQGEETQYFGPGTRLLVL.

V gene TRBV7-9 combines with J gene TRBJ1-4; 12 bases line up with TRBD1. CDR3 size: 15 residues. Germline V gene data show CDR1 as SEHNR and CDR2 as FQNEAQ (reference sequence). V lost 4 bases, J lost 7 bases, and 4 bases stayed unmatched. CDR3 region: CASSSGTGGIEKLFF. In DNA, the CDR3 is TGTGCCAGCAGCTCCGGGACAGGGGGCATTGAAAAACTGTTTTTT.

CDR3 residues: CASSPTISQGSGNTIYF. CDR3 sequence (DNA): TGTGCCAGCAGCCCAACGATCAGCCAGGGGTCAGGAAACACCATATATTTT. This chain connects TRBV7-2 to TRBJ1-3; a possible D gene is TRBD1 (6 bases). Trimming shortened V by 5 bases and J by 4 bases, and 21 bases separated the two germline ends. Germline CDR1 and CDR2: SGHTA and FQGNSA. This CDR3 region has 17 residues. Full variable domain (outside the CDR3, taken from reference TRBV7-2 and TRBJ1-3): GAGVSQSPSNKVTEKGKDVELRCDPISGHTALYWYRQSLGQGLEFLIYFQGNSAPDKSGLPSDRFSAERTGGSVSTLTIQRTQQEDSAVYLCASSPTISQGSGNTIYFGEGSWLTVV.

In this sample, this clone turned up a few times. This chain uses TRBV11-2 with TRBJ2-2, with TRBD1 matching over 8 bases. Germline V lookup: CDR1 SGHAT, CDR2 FQNNGV. Germline trimming cut 5 bases from V and 7 bases from J; bases unmatched to any gene: 12. The CDR3 extends over 16 amino acids. CDR3 loop: CASSTRTGLKFGELFF. The CDR3 region has the DNA TGTGCCAGCAGCACACGGACAGGGTTGAAATTCGGGGAGCTGTTTTTT.

This sequence joins TRBV30 and TRBJ1-5, with a possible D match to TRBD1 (5 bases). The CDR3 runs 16 residues. Germline V lookup: CDR1 GTSNPN, CDR2 SVGIG (reference sequence). Trimming took 2 bases from V and 0 from J, leaving 14 bases between them. The CDR3 coding sequence is TGTGCCTGGAGTACAGGCTCACTCTATAGCAATCAGCCCCAGCATTTT. Its translation: CAWSTGSLYSNQPQHF.

V and J are TRBV6-4 and TRBJ2-1; D perhaps matches TRBD2 (6 bases). There are 19 residues in the CDR3. The germline V gene has CDR1 MRHNA and CDR2 SNTAGT. V was pared by 0 bases and J by 7 bases, with 25 bases between. The CDR3 bases are TGTGCCAGCAGTGACTCGGCCCCGGGGGTCCAAATCCCCGTGAATGAGCAGTTCTTC. It encodes CASSDSAPGVQIPVNEQFF.

The rearrangement uses TRBV11-3 and TRBJ2-3; 13 bases agree with TRBD2. The CDR3 length is 16 residues. V lost 4 bases and J lost 6; bases outside the gene matches: 7. The V gene's germline CDR1 is SGHNT and CDR2 YENEEA. The DNA for the CDR3 is TGTGCCAGCAGCTCAGGACTAGCGGGGGTCTCGGATACGCAGTATTTT. It yields the protein CASSSGLAGVSDTQYF. Full variable domain (rest looked up from reference TRBV11-3 and TRBJ2-3): EAGVVQSPRYKIIEKKQPVAFWCNPISGHNTLYWYLQNLGQGPELLIRYENEEAVDDSQLPKDRFSAERLKGVDSTLKIQPAELGDSAVYLCASSSGLAGVSDTQYFGPGTRLTVL.

The chain employs TRBV5-5 and TRBJ2-1; 7 positions agree with TRBD2. Germline-derived CDR1 and CDR2 are SGHKS and YYEKEE (reference sequence). V lost 1 base to trimming and J lost 4 bases; unmatched junction nucleotides: 11. The CDR3 runs to 17 residues. CDR3 loop: CASSLSVSSGVYNEQFF. The CDR3 bases are TGTGCCAGCAGCTTGTCCGTATCGAGCGGGGTTTACAATGAGCAGTTCTTC.

The V and J genes are TRBV28 and TRBJ2-1; maybe TRBD2 (5 bases). V lost 4 bases to trimming and J lost 7 bases, with 11 bases between them. CDR3 length equals 13 residues. Germline CDR1 MDHEN, CDR2 SYDVKM. For the CDR3, the DNA is TGTGCCAGCAGTTACGGGATTGTGAATGAGCAGTTCTTC. This translates into CASSYGIVNEQFF.

The chain joins TRBV19 to TRBJ2-2; D is undetermined. Germline CDR1 and CDR2: LNHDA and SQIVND (reference sequence). V was trimmed by 10 bases and J by 0 bases, leaving 12 bases between them. The CDR3 covers 14 residues. The CDR3 DNA reads TGTGCCACCCAGGTCAACTCGAACACCGGGGAGCTGTTTTTT. This sequence encodes CATQVNSNTGELFF.

The V gene is TRBV10-3, the J gene TRBJ2-3; 10 bases are shared with TRBD1. Per germline, CDR1 ENHRY and CDR2 SYGVKD. The CDR3 contains 15 residues. V gave up 4 bases and J gave up 7 bases; unmatched junction bases: 8. The CDR3 region has the DNA TGTGCCATCAGTGGGGGGGACAGGGGCTCTAATACGCAGTATTTT. It encodes CAISGGDRGSNTQYF.

The CDR3: CSVGTGPWGGELFF. The CDR3, as DNA: TGCAGCGTCGGGACAGGCCCTTGGGGCGGGGAGCTGTTTTTT. The chain joins TRBV29-1 to TRBJ2-2, with 8 bases aligning to TRBD1. Trimming at V came to 6 bases and at J to 7 bases, leaving 10 bases not matched to a gene. The length of the CDR3 is 14 residues. Per germline, CDR1 SQVTM and CDR2 ANQGSEA.

The chain links TRBV6-5 to TRBJ1-2; 7 positions agree with TRBD1. The CDR3 consists of 13 residues. V shed 2 bases and J 4 bases; nucleotides not matched to a gene: 1. CDR1 MNHEY and CDR2 SVGAGI come from the germline V gene. The CDR3 here is CASSYRDSYGYTF. The CDR3 DNA follows: TGTGCCAGCAGTTACAGGGACAGCTATGGCTACACCTTC.

The rearrangement links TRBV15 to TRBJ2-5, with D perhaps matching TRBD1 (5 bases). The V gene lost 1 base and the J gene lost 5 bases, with 14 bases spanning the gap. Germline V gene data show CDR1 as LNHNV and CDR2 as YYDKDF (reference sequence). The CDR3 runs 15 residues. The CDR3 DNA is TGTGCCACCAGCAGAGGGTCTCAGGGTGCCGAGACCCAGTACTTC. It codes for CATSRGSQGAETQYF.

The sample holds a few counts of this clone. The gene calls are TRBV18 and TRBJ2-1, with 7 bases aligning to TRBD1. CDR1 and CDR2 from the germline V gene are KGHSH and LQKENI. The CDR3 loop spans 18 amino acids. The J segment lost 0 bases and the V segment lost 4 bases, leaving 12 bases of the junction unmatched. Here the CDR3 DNA reads TGTGCCAGCTCACTCTCCCGACAGGGCCGAGGCTCCTACAATGAGCAGTTCTTC. Protein product: CASSLSRQGRGSYNEQFF. Variable domain in full (rest from reference TRBV18 and TRBJ2-1): NAGVMQNPRHLVRRRGQEARLRCSPMKGHSHVYWYRQLPEEGLKFMVYLQKENIIDESGMPKERFSAEFPKEGPSILRIQQVVRGDSAAYFCASSLSRQGRGSYNEQFFGPGTRLTVL.

The V call is TRBV11-3, the J call TRBJ2-7; 8 bases are shared with TRBD1. In germline, CDR1 is SGHNT, CDR2 YENEEA. V was clipped by 0 bases and J by 2 bases; unmatched bases: 3. CDR3 size: 15 residues. In DNA, the CDR3 is TGTGCCAGCAGCTTAGAATCAGGGGGCACCTACGAGCAGTACTTC. It codes for CASSLESGGTYEQYF.

The chain employs TRBV3-1 (or the pseudogene TRBV3-2) and TRBJ2-3; D is perhaps TRBD1 (5 bases). Trimming cost V 4 bases and J 4 bases, with 12 bases left between them. CDR3 length: 14 amino acids. In germline, CDR1 is LGHDT, CDR2 YNNKEL (reference sequence). The CDR3 here is CASSPPLGADTQYF. CDR3 nucleotide sequence: TGTGCCAGCAGCCCCCCTCTAGGGGCAGATACGCAGTATTTT.

The V and J genes are TRBV28 and TRBJ1-1; D ambiguous. The germline gives CDR1 MDHEN, CDR2 SYDVKM. CDR3 size: 15 residues. V lost 5 bases and J 0 bases, leaving 13 bases between the germline ends. The DNA of the CDR3 is TGTGCCAGCAGTCTCGATTCTCAGATGAACACTGAAGCTTTCTTT. Amino acids: CASSLDSQMNTEAFF.

This chain joins TRBV19 and TRBJ1-4, with D tentatively TRBD1 (6 bases). V was trimmed by 3 bases and J by 8 bases, leaving 13 bases between them. This CDR3 region has 14 residues. Germline-derived CDR1 and CDR2 are LNHDA and SQIVND (reference sequence). For the CDR3, the DNA is TGTGCCAGTAGTATTGTGGCAGGGGAGGAAAAACTGTTTTTT. Residues: CASSIVAGEEKLFF.